This T cell receptor beta chain was captured by sequencing in a study of regulatory T cells in long-lasting Graves disease. The V gene lost 1 base and the J gene lost 15 bases, with 13 bases spanning the gap. The CDR3 spans 12 residues. CDR1 and CDR2 from the germline V gene are MGHRA and YSYEKL. CDR3 regions were amplified by Arm-PCR using iRepertoire HTBI primers to build TCR beta libraries. Methods used by the authors: Segment identification across samples yielded 62 TRBV and about 14 TRBJ segments. One entry per CDR3 protein, called by TCRdb with MiXCR from the multiplex PCR reads. The V and J calls were determined by TCRdb, not by the authors. Of about 370,000 distinct CDR3 sequences listed, roughly a sixth were seen once; the top ten hold about 20%. Time point defined: newly diagnosed GD, antithyroid drugs for less than 3 months. PBMCs provided the RNA from which the TCR library was made.

This TCR came from a female donor with Graves disease. This chain links TRBV4-1 with TRBJ2-1, with a possible D match to TRBD2 (5 bases). The sample was peripheral blood mononuclear cells (PBMCs), taken at new diagnosis, from a patient treated with antithyroid drugs. CDR3 DNA sequence: TGCGCCAGCAGCCAAGTCGCGGGTCAACGGTTCTTC. It encodes CASSQVAGQRFF.